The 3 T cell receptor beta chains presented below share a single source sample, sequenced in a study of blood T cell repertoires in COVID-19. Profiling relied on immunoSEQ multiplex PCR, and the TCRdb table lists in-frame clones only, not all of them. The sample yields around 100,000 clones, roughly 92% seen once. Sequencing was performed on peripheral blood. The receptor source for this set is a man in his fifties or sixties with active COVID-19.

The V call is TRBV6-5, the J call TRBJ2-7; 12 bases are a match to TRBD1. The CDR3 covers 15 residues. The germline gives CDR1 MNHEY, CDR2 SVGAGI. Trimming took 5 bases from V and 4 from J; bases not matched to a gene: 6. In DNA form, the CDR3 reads TGTGCCAGCAGTCCAGGGACAGGGGGCAAGTACGAGCAGTACGTC. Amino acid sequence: CASSPGTGGKYEQYV.

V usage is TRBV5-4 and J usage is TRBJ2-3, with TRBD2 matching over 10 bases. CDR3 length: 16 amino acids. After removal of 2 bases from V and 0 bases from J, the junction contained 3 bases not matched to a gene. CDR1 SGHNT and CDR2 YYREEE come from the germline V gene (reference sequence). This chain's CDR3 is CASSFKAGGSTDTQYF. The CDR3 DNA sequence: TGTGCCAGCAGCTTTAAAGCGGGGGGGAGCACAGATACGCAGTATTTT. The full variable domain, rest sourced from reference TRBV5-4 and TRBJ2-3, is ETGVTQSPTHLIKTRGQQVTLRCSSQSGHNTVSWYQQALGQGPQFIFQYYREEENGRGNFPPRFSGLQFPNYSSELNVNALELDDSALYLCASSFKAGGSTDTQYFGPGTRLTVL.

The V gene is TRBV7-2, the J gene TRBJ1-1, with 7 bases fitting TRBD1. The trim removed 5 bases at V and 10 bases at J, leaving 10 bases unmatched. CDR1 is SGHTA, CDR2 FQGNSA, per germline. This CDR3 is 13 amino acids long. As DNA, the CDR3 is TGTGCCAGCAGCCGGAATTCCGGGACAGTAGCTTTCTTT. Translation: CASSRNSGTVAFF. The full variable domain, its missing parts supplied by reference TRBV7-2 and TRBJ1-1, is GAGVSQSPSNKVTEKGKDVELRCDPISGHTALYWYRQSLGQGLEFLIYFQGNSAPDKSGLPSDRFSAERTGGSVSTLTIQRTQQEDSAVYLCASSRNSGTVAFFGQGTRLTVV.